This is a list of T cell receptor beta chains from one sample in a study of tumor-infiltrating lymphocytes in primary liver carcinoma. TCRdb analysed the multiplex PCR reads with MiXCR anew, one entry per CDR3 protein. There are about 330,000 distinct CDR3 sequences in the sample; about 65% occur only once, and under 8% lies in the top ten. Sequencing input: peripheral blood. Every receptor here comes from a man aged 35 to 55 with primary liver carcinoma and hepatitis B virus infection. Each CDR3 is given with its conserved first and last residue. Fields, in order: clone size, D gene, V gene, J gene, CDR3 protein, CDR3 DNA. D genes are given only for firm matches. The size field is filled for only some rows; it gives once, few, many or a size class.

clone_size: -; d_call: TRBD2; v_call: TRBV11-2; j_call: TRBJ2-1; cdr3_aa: CARSSGTSGNSYNEQFF; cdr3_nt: TGTGCCAGGAGTTCAGGGACTAGCGGGAACTCCTACAATGAGCAGTTCTTC
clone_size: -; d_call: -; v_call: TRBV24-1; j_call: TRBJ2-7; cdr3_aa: CATSDFVGDSYEQYF; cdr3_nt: TGTGCCACCAGTGATTTCGTGGGCGATTCCTACGAGCAGTACTTC
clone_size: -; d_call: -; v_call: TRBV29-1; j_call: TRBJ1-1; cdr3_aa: CSVEGVNTEALF; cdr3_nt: TGCAGCGTTGAGGGAGTGAACACTGAAGCTTTGTTT
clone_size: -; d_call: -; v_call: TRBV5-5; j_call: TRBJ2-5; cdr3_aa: CASSLWGLQETKYF; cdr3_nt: TGTGCCAGCAGCCTATGGGGGTTACAAGAGACCAAGTACTTC
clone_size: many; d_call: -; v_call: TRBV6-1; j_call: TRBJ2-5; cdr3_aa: CASSERDFQETQYF; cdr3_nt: TGTGCCAGCAGTGAAAGGGATTTCCAAGAGACCCAGTACTTC
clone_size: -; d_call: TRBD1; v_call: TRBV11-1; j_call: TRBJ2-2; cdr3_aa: CASGYRGNTGELIF; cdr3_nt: TGTGCCAGCGGTTACAGGGGTAACACCGGGGAGCTGATTTTT
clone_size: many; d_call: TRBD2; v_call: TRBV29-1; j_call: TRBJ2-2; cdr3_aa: CSARGLAGEGELFF; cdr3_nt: TGCAGCGCCCGCGGACTAGCGGGAGAAGGGGAGCTGTTTTTT
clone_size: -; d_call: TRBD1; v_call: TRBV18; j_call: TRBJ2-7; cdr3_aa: CVSSPGQLRYEQYF; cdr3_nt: TGTGTCAGCTCACCGGGACAGCTCCGCTACGAGCAGTACTTC
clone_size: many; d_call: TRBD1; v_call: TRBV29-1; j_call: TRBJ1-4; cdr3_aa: CSVSVQGYEKLFF; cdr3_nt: TGCAGCGTTTCGGTACAGGGGTATGAAAAACTGTTTTTT
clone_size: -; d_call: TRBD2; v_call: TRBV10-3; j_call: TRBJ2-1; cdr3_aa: CAISESGSGSSYNEQLF; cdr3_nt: TGTGCCATCAGTGAGTCTGGTAGCGGGAGCTCCTACAATGAGCAGCTCTTC
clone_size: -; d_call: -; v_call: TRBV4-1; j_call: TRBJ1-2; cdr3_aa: CASSQSHGNYGYTF; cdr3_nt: TGCGCCAGCAGCCAATCACATGGAAACTATGGCTACACCTTC
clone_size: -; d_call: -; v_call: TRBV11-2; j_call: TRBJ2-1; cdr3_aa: CASSRTIGPYNEQFF; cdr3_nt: TGTGCCAGCAGTAGGACTATCGGACCTTACAATGAGCAGTTCTTC
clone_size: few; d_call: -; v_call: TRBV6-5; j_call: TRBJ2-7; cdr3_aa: CASSYKHGGEQYF; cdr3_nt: TGTGCCAGCAGTTACAAGCATGGTGGAGAGCAGTACTTC
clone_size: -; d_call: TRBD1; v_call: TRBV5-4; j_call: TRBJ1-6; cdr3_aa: CASRAGTVNSPLHF; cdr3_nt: TGTGCCAGCAGAGCCGGGACAGTTAATTCACCCCTCCACTTT
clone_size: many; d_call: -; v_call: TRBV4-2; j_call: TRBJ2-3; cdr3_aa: CASSQAEPDTQYF; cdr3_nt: TGTGCCAGCAGCCAAGCTGAGCCCGATACGCAGTATTTT
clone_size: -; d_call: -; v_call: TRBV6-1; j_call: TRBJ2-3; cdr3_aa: CASSRRDTDTQYF; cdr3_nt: TGTGCCAGCAGCCGGAGGGACACAGATACGCAGTATTTT
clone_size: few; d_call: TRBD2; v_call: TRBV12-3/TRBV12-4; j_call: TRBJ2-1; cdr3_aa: CASSSSGKSYNEQFF; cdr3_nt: TGTGCCAGCAGTTCTAGCGGGAAGTCCTACAATGAGCAGTTCTTC
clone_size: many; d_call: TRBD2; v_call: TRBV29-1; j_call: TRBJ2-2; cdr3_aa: CSVQGLAPNTGELFF; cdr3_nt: TGCAGCGTGCAGGGACTAGCGCCGAACACCGGGGAGCTGTTTTTT
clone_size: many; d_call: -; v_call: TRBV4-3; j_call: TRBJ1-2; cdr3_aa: CASSQGPRVQPSGGYTF; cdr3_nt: TGCGCCAGCAGCCAAGGCCCGCGGGTACAGCCATCCGGTGGCTACACCTTC
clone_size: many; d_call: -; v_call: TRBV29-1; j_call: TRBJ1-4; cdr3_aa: CSVRGGGGGEKLFF; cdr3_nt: TGCAGCGTCCGCGGGGGAGGTGGAGGAGAAAAACTGTTTTTT
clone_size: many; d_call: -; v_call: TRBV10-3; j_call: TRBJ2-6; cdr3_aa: CAISPLRISGANVLTF; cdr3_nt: TGTGCCATCAGTCCACTTAGGATCTCTGGGGCCAACGTCCTGACTTTC
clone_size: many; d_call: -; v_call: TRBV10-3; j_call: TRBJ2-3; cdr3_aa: CAIKSGIGGKEDTQYF; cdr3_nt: TGTGCCATCAAATCGGGAATCGGCGGGAAGGAAGATACGCAGTATTTT
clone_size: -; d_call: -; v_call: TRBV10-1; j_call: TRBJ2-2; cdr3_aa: CASSAGADSNTGELFF; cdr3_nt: TGCGCCAGCAGTGCGGGGGCGGACTCGAACACCGGGGAGCTGTTTTTT
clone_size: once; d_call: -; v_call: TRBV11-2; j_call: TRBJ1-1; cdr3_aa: CASSMTVGADTVAFF; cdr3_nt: TGTGCCAGCAGCATGACAGTTGGCGCAGATACTGTAGCTTTCTTT
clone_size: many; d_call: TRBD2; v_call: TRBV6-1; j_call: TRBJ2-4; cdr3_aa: CASSEVASGSLAKNIQYF; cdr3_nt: TGTGCCAGCAGTGAGGTAGCTAGCGGGAGCCTAGCCAAAAACATTCAGTACTTC
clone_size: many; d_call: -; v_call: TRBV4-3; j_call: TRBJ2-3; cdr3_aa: CASSQDGGDTQYF; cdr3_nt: TGCGCCAGCAGCCAAGATGGGGGGGATACGCAGTATTTT
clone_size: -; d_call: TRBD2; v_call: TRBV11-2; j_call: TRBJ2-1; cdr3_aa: CASSSSLAAASYNEQFF; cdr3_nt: TGTGCCAGCAGCTCCTCACTAGCGGCCGCCTCCTACAATGAGCAGTTCTTC
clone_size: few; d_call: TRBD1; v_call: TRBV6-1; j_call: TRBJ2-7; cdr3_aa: CVSSDLGQGHEQYF; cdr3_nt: TGTGTCAGCAGTGATCTGGGACAGGGCCACGAGCAGTACTTC
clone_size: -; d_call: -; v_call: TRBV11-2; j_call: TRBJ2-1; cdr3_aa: CAGSPVAEGYGNEQFF; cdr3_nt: TGTGCCGGCAGCCCCGTAGCGGAAGGTTATGGCAATGAGCAGTTCTTC
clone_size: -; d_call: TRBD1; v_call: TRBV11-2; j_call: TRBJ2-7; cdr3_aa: CASSLDHRGFPYEEYF; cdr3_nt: TGTGCCAGCAGCTTAGACCACAGGGGGTTCCCCTACGAGGAGTACTTC
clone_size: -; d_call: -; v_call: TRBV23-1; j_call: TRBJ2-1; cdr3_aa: CASTHRDSYNEQFF; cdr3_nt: TGCGCCAGCACCCACAGGGACTCCTACAATGAGCAGTTCTTC
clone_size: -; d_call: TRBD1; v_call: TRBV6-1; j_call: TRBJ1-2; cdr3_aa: CATFGQGTGGYTF; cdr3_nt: TGTGCCACATTTGGACAGGGGACCGGTGGCTACACCTTC
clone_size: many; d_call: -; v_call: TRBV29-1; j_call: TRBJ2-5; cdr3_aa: CSVEDQGWETQYF; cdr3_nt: TGCAGCGTTGAGGATCAGGGCTGGGAGACCCAGTACTTC
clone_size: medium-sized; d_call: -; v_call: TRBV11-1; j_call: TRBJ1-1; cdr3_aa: CASSPVGDEAFF; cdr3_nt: TGTGCCAGCAGCCCGGTAGGTGACGAAGCTTTCTTT
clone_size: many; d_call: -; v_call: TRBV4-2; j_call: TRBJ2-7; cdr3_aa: CASSQGPQLGANEQYF; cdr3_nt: TGTGCCAGCAGCCAAGGCCCACAACTAGGAGCAAACGAGCAGTACTTC
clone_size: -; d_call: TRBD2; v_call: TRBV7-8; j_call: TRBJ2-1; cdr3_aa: CASSREGRVLGNEQFF; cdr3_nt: TGTGCCAGCAGCAGAGAAGGGAGGGTCTTGGGGAATGAGCAGTTCTTC
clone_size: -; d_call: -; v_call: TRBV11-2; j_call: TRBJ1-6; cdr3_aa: CASSLSDSDWGSPLHF; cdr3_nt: TGTGCCAGCAGCTTAAGTGATTCAGATTGGGGGTCACCCCTCCATTTT
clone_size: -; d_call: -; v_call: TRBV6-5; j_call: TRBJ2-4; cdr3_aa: CVSSLGVADYKNIQYF; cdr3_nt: TGTGTCAGCAGTTTAGGAGTAGCTGACTACAAAAACATTCAGTACTTC
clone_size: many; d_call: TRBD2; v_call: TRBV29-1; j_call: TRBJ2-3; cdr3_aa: CSAQTLAGGPDTQYF; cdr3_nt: TGCAGCGCCCAGACCCTAGCGGGAGGGCCAGATACGCAGTATTTT
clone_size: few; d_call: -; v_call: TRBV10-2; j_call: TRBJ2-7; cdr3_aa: CASRVPNSYEQYF; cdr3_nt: TGCGCCAGCAGGGTCCCAAACTCCTACGAGCAGTACTTC
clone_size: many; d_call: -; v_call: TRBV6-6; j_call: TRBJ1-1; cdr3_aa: CASSEAGVTEAFF; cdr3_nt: TGTGCCAGCAGCGAGGCGGGGGTAACTGAAGCTTTCTTT
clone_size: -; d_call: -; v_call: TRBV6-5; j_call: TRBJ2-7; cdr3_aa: CASSYRYGGSYGQYF; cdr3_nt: TGTGCCAGCAGTTACCGCTACGGTGGCTCCTACGGGCAGTACTTC
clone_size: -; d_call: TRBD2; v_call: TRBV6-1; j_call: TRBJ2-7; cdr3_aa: CASSEAGGSTYEQYF; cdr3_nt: TGTGCCAGCAGTGAAGCGGGCGGGAGTACGTACGAGCAGTACTTC
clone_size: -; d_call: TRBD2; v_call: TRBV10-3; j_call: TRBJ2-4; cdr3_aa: CAISETGGLAKNIQYF; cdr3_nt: TGTGCCATCAGTGAGACGGGGGGGCTAGCCAAAAACATTCAGTACTTC
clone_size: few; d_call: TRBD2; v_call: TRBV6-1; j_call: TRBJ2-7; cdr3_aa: CASSEARGETYEQYF; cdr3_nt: TGTGCCAGCAGTGAAGCTCGGGGGGAGACCTACGAGCAGTACTTC
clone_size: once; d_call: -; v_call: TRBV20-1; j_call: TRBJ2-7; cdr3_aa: CSARDLGRVFYEQYF; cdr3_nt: TGCAGTGCTAGAGATCTTGGACGGGTATTCTACGAGCAGTACTTC
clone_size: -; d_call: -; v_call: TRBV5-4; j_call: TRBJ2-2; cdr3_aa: CVSKTARSGELFF; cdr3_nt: TGTGTCAGCAAAACCGCCCGTTCCGGGGAGCTGTTTTTT
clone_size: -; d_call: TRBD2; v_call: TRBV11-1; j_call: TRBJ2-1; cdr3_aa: CVSSPRTSLANEQFF; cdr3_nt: TGTGTCAGCAGCCCACGGACTAGTCTGGCCAATGAGCAGTTTTTC
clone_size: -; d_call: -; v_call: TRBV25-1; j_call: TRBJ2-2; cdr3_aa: CASEFANRNTGELFF; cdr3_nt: TGTGCCAGTGAATTTGCGAACAGGAACACCGGGGAGCTGTTTTTT
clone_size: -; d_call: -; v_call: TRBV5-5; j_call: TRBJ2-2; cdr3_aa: CASSHDRRRAGELFF; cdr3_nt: TGTGCCAGCAGCCATGACAGGAGGCGCGCCGGGGAGCTGTTTTTT
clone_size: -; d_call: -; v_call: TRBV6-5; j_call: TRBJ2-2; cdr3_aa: CASGLPDGQDTGELFF; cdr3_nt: TGTGCCAGCGGCCTACCGGACGGGCAGGACACCGGGGAGCTGTTTTTT